Below are 28 T cell receptor beta chains sequenced from a single sample in a study of STAT5B mutations in CD4+ large granular lymphocyte leukemia. Sequencing used immunoSEQ multiplex PCR; TCRdb keeps in-frame clones, though not all of them. The sample lists fewer than 40,000 clones; 60% to 80% were seen once. Material for sequencing was CD4+ T cells from blood buffy coats. Receptors were obtained from a human donor in good health.

This sequence joins TRBV19 and TRBJ1-4; no clear D gene. Germline V CDR1 and CDR2: LNHDA, SQIVND (reference sequence). The CDR3 is 20 residues long. Trimming cost V 3 bases and J 0 bases, with 23 bases left between them. CDR3 protein: CASSIKEVRAAFATNEKLFF. The CDR3 region has the DNA TGTGCCAGTAGTATCAAAGAGGTGCGGGCCGCCTTTGCAACTAATGAAAAACTGTTTTTT.

The genes are TRBV6-5 and TRBJ1-1, with D maybe TRBD1 (6 bases). Trimming left V 6 bases short and J 0 bases short, with 8 bases between. This CDR3 contains 13 residues. CDR1 is MNHEY, CDR2 SVGAGI, per germline. The CDR3 is CASRDSLNTEAFF. The DNA of the CDR3 is TGTGCCAGCAGGGACAGTCTGAACACTGAAGCTTTCTTT.

The chain recombines TRBV6-1 with TRBJ2-7; TRBD1 agrees at 7 bases. The CDR3 is made up of 14 amino acids. V gave up 6 bases and J gave up 3 bases; unmatched junction bases: 8. Looked up from germline, CDR1 is MNHNS and CDR2 is SASEGT. CDR3: CASRPGQLVYEQYF. CDR3 bases: TGTGCCAGCAGACCGGGACAGCTTGTCTACGAGCAGTACTTC.

V and J are TRBV7-2 and TRBJ2-3; possible D gene TRBD2, 6 bases. This CDR3 region has 13 residues. The V and J ends lost 3 bases and 2 bases respectively, with 6 bases between them. Germline V gene sequence: CDR1 SGHTA, CDR2 FQGNSA. The CDR3 sequence is CASSLDYTDTQYF. In DNA, the CDR3 is TGTGCCAGCAGCTTGGACTACACAGATACGCAGTATTTT. Together with reference TRBV7-2 and TRBJ2-3, the CDR3 gives the full variable domain: GAGVSQSPSNKVTEKGKDVELRCDPISGHTALYWYRQSLGQGLEFLIYFQGNSAPDKSGLPSDRFSAERTGGSVSTLTIQRTQQEDSAVYLCASSLDYTDTQYFGPGTRLTVL.

The J gene is TRBJ2-3, the V gene TRBV10-3; 8 bases line up with TRBD1. Germline CDR1 is ENHRY and CDR2 is SYGVKD. Trimming removed 3 bases from V and 4 bases from J; junction bases left unmatched: 6. The CDR3 loop spans 15 amino acids. CDR3 sequence: CAISDPGGKSDTQYF. In DNA, the CDR3 is TGTGCCATCAGTGACCCAGGGGGCAAGTCAGATACGCAGTATTTT.

The chain joins TRBV7-8 to TRBJ1-5; tentatively, D is TRBD1 (6 bases). Trimming cost V 4 bases and J 7 bases, with 11 bases left between them. The V gene's germline CDR1 is SGHVS and CDR2 FQNEAQ. CDR3 size: 13 residues. The CDR3 DNA reads TGTGCCAGCAGCTCGGGGGCGCGACAGCCCCAGCATTTT. Its translation: CASSSGARQPQHF.

The V gene is TRBV13, the J gene TRBJ1-4; D is ambiguous. CDR1 and CDR2 (germline): PRHDT, FYEKMQ (reference sequence). The CDR3 sequence is 13 residues long. V was trimmed by 2 bases and J by 12 bases, leaving 13 bases between them. CDR3 nucleotides: TGTGCCAGCAGCTTATCGGGAGGGAGGGAACTGTTTTTT. Residues: CASSLSGGRELFF.

The chain carries TRBV7-9 and TRBJ2-7; D ambiguous. This CDR3 has 11 amino acids. The germline V gene has CDR1 SEHNR and CDR2 FQNEAQ (reference sequence). V lost 5 bases to trimming and J lost 5 bases, with 7 bases between them. The CDR3 loop reads CASSPGHEQYF. In DNA, the CDR3 is TGTGCCAGCAGCCCTGGGCACGAGCAGTACTTC.

This clone showed up just a few times. The chain joins TRBV7-9 to TRBJ1-1; D unresolved. Trimming cost V 1 base and J 5 bases, with 11 bases left between them. The V gene's germline CDR1 is SEHNR and CDR2 FQNEAQ (reference sequence). The CDR3 is 14 residues long. CDR3 loop: CASSLETGITEAFF. CDR3 DNA: TGTGCCAGCAGCTTAGAGACGGGGATTACTGAAGCTTTCTTT.

V gene TRBV27 combines with J gene TRBJ1-6; TRBD1 is a possible D gene (5 bases). V was clipped by 0 bases and J by 9 bases, with 15 bases between them. The CDR3 has 16 residues. CDR1 and CDR2 (germline): MNHEY, SMNVEV (reference sequence). In nucleotides, the CDR3 is TGTGCCAGCAGTTTATCTCAGGGTGTAGAGATTTCACCCCTCCACTTT. This sequence encodes CASSLSQGVEISPLHF.

The CDR3 coding sequence is TGTGCCAGCAGCCCGACCGCAGGGACCGGAAACACCATATATTTT. Translation: CASSPTAGTGNTIYF. The chain uses TRBV9 and TRBJ1-3, with TRBD1 as a possible D gene (5 bases). The CDR3 spans 15 residues. Trimming took off 4 bases at V and 4 bases at J, with 15 bases between the two ends. Germline CDR1 reads SGDLS; CDR2 reads YYNGEE.

This clone was seen a few times. The chain recombines TRBV18 with TRBJ1-1; D is possibly TRBD1 (5 bases). This CDR3 is built from 16 residues. V dropped 0 bases and J dropped 0 bases, with 11 bases sitting between them. The germline V gene encodes CDR1 KGHSH and CDR2 LQKENI. The DNA of the CDR3 is TGTGCCAGCTCACCACCGACAGCAGTCATGAACACTGAAGCTTTCTTT. This codes for CASSPPTAVMNTEAFF.

V gene TRBV4-2 combines with J gene TRBJ2-7; the match to TRBD2 covers 10 bases. The CDR3 extends over 17 amino acids. Losses at the gene ends were 0 bases for V and 6 bases for J; bases not matched to a gene: 11. Germline CDR1 is LGHNA and CDR2 is YNFKEQ. The CDR3 here is CASSQDPSGGPGFEQYF. The CDR3 coding sequence is TGTGCCAGCAGCCAAGATCCTAGCGGGGGCCCGGGTTTCGAGCAGTACTTC.

The chain is built from TRBV2 and TRBJ1-2; TRBD1 is a possible D gene (6 bases). Trimming took 0 bases from V and 10 from J, leaving 18 bases between them. Germline CDR1 is SNHLY and CDR2 is FYNNEI. This CDR3 contains 15 residues. CDR3 in amino acids: CASSEARGVGGAYTF. In DNA form, the CDR3 reads TGTGCCAGCAGTGAAGCCAGGGGTGTTGGGGGCGCCTACACCTTC. Complete variable domain (other parts from reference TRBV2 and TRBJ1-2): EPEVTQTPSHQVTQMGQEVILRCVPISNHLYFYWYRQILGQKVEFLVSFYNNEISEKSEIFDDQFSVERPDGSNFTLKIRSTKLEDSAMYFCASSEARGVGGAYTFGSGTRLTVV.

The chain couples TRBV1 to TRBJ1-2. TRBV1 is recorded as a pseudogene. The CDR3 totals 15 residues. The CDR3 region is CTSSQDRATNYGYTF. CDR3 bases: TGCACCAGCAGCCAAGATAGGGCCACTAACTATGGCTACACCTTC.

The chain has TRBV13 and TRBJ1-3; D remains unclear. Germline CDR1 is PRHDT and CDR2 is FYEKMQ (reference sequence). V lost 4 bases and J lost 5, with 3 bases in between. This CDR3 region has 11 residues. The CDR3 reads CASSSRNTIYF. The CDR3 coding sequence is TGTGCCAGCAGCTCCCGAAACACCATATATTTT.

The rearrangement links TRBV29-1 to TRBJ1-2; D perhaps matches TRBD1 (5 bases). This CDR3 spans 11 amino acids. The V end was cut by 7 bases, the J end by 8 bases, with 14 bases between. Germline V gene lookup returns CDR1 SQVTM and CDR2 ANQGSEA. The CDR3 sequence is CSAGDAGGYTF. DNA for the CDR3: TGCAGCGCCGGGGACGCTGGGGGCTACACCTTC.

The gene calls are TRBV11-2 and TRBJ2-7; D may be TRBD1 or TRBD2 (5 bases each). CDR1 SGHAT and CDR2 FQNNGV come from the germline V gene. V lost 5 bases to trimming and J lost 2 bases, with 10 bases between them. This CDR3 contains 13 residues. The CDR3 bases are TGTGCCAGCAGCCGGGGCCTGCCCTACGAGCAGTACTTC. This sequence encodes CASSRGLPYEQYF. Based on the CDR3 plus reference TRBV11-2 and TRBJ2-7, the full variable domain is EAGVAQSPRYKIIEKRQSVAFWCNPISGHATLYWYQQILGQGPKLLIQFQNNGVVDDSQLPKDRFSAERLKGVDSTLKIQPAKLEDSAVYLCASSRGLPYEQYFGPGTRLTVT.

Concerning this clone: At one end the junction does not follow the germline gene, possibly because of a read error. The chain couples TRBV6-1 to TRBJ2-5; possibly TRBD1 for D (6 bases). Germline V gene lookup returns CDR1 MNHNS and CDR2 SASEGT. The CDR3 runs to 14 residues. CDR3 DNA sequence: TGTGCCAGCAGCGAAGGGGGACAAGGGGAGACCCAGTACTTC. Translated, it gives CASSEGGQGETQYF.

The genes are TRBV7-9 and TRBJ2-1; 10 nucleotides align to TRBD2. This CDR3 contains 15 residues. The germline CDR1 and CDR2 sequences are SEHNR and FQNEAQ (reference sequence). J gave up 10 bases and V 4 bases, and 10 bases lay outside the gene matches. In nucleotides, the CDR3 is TGTGCCAGCAGCTCGCGTAGCGGGGGGTCCAGAGAGCAGTTCTTC. Amino acid sequence: CASSSRSGGSREQFF.

V is TRBV5-1 and J is TRBJ2-7, with a weak D call TRBD1 (5 bases). Trimming took 0 bases from V and 0 from J, leaving 10 bases between them. Germline CDR1 and CDR2: SGHRS and YFSETQ. This CDR3 region has 15 residues. The CDR3 nucleotides are TGCGCCAGCAGCTTGGGGGGCAGGGTCTCCTACGAGCAGTACTTC. Translation: CASSLGGRVSYEQYF.

This clone has a single count. V is TRBV7-2 and J is TRBJ2-1, with TRBD2 matching over 9 bases. Trimming cost V 0 bases and J 2 bases; bases outside gene matches: 2. The CDR3 is 16 residues long. The germline CDR1 and CDR2 sequences are SGHTA and FQGNSA. The CDR3 is CASSLALAGTYNEQFF. DNA for the CDR3: TGTGCCAGCAGCTTAGCTCTAGCGGGGACCTACAATGAGCAGTTCTTC.

This clone occurred a few times. The chain recombines TRBV7-8 with TRBJ1-1; D is unresolved. Germline lookup yields CDR1 SGHVS and CDR2 FQNEAQ. CDR3 size: 13 residues. V lost 4 bases to trimming and J lost 11 bases, with 17 bases between them. Written as DNA, the CDR3 is TGTGCCAGCAGCTCTGGGAGAAGTGCTCTTGCTTTCTTT. It codes for CASSSGRSALAFF.

The chain recombines TRBV7-2 with TRBJ2-7; the D gene is possibly TRBD1 (6 bases). The V and J ends lost 4 bases and 7 bases respectively, with 11 bases between them. The CDR3 is 12 amino acids. The germline gives CDR1 SGHTA, CDR2 FQGNSA. The CDR3 DNA follows: TGTGCCAGCAGCTCCTACAGGGATGAGCAGTACTTC. Translated: CASSSYRDEQYF.

CDR3 in amino acids: CASSPGLGNTGELFF. For the CDR3, the DNA is TGTGCCAGCAGTCCCGGGTTGGGAAACACCGGGGAGCTGTTTTTT. This chain uses TRBV27 with TRBJ2-2; D remains ambiguous. CDR3 size: 15 residues. Germline V lookup: CDR1 MNHEY, CDR2 SMNVEV (reference sequence). V was trimmed by 5 bases and J by 2 bases, leaving 12 bases between them.

The gene calls are TRBV30 and TRBJ2-3; D not resolved. The CDR3 has 12 amino acids. Trimming removed 2 bases at V and 2 bases at J, with 5 bases between. Germline-derived CDR1 and CDR2 are GTSNPN and SVGIG (reference sequence). The CDR3 loop is CAWSTPTDTQYF. The CDR3 region has the DNA TGTGCCTGGAGTACCCCCACAGATACGCAGTATTTT.

The V and J genes are TRBV6-6 and TRBJ1-1, with D tentatively TRBD1 (6 bases). In germline, CDR1 is MNHNY, CDR2 SVGAGI (reference sequence). There are 13 residues in the CDR3. The germline V and J ends were trimmed by 6 bases and 5 bases, with 13 bases remaining between them. The CDR3 region is CASSIGQGTEAFF. CDR3 coding DNA: TGTGCCAGCAGCATAGGGCAGGGGACTGAAGCTTTCTTT.

In its sample, this clone was seen a few times. The genes are TRBV19 and TRBJ2-7; D gene uncertain. V gave up 1 base and J gave up 5 bases, with 6 bases separating them. CDR3 length: 12 amino acids. CDR1 LNHDA and CDR2 SQIVND come from the germline V gene (reference sequence). In DNA, the CDR3 is TGTGCCAGTAGTATAGTGGGGAACGAGCAGTACTTC. Amino acids: CASSIVGNEQYF.